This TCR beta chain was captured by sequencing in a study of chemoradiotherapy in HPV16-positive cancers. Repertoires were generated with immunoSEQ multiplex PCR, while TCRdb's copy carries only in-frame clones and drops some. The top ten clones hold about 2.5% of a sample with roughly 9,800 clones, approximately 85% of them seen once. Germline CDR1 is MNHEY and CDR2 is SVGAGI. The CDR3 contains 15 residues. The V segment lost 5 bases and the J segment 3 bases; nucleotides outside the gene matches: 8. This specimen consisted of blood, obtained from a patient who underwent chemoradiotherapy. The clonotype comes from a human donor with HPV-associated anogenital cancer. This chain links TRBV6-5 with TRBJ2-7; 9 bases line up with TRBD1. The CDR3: CASSPLPDRGYEQYF. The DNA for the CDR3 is TGTGCCAGCAGTCCCCTCCCGGACAGGGGCTACGAGCAGTACTTC.